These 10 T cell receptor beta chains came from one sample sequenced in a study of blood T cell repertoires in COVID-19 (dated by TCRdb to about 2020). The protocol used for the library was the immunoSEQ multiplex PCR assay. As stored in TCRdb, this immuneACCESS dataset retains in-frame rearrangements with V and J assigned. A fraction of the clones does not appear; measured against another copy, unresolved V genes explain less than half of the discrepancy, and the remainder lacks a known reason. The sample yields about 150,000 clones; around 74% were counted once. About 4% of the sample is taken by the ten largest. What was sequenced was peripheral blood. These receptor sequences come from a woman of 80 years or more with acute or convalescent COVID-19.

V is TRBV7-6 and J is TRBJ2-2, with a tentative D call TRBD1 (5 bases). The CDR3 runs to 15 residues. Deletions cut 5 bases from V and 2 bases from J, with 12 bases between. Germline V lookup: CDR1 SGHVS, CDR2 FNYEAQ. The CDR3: CASSPGHVNTGELFF. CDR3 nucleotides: TGTGCCAGCAGCCCCGGACACGTTAACACCGGGGAGCTGTTTTTT.

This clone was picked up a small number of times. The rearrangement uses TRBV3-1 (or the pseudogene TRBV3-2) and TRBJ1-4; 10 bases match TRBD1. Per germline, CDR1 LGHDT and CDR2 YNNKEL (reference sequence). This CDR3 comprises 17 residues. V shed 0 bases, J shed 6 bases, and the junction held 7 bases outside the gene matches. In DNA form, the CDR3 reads TGTGCCAGCAGCCAAGATCTCTGGGGGACAGGGGATGAAAAACTGTTTTTT. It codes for CASSQDLWGTGDEKLFF.

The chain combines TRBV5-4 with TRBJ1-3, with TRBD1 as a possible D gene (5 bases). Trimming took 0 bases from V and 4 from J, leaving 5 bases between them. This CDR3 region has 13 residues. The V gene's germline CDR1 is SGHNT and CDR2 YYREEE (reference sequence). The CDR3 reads CASSLGQGNTIYF. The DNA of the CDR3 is TGTGCCAGCAGCTTGGGACAGGGAAACACCATATATTTT. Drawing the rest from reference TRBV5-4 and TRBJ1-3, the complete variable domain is ETGVTQSPTHLIKTRGQQVTLRCSSQSGHNTVSWYQQALGQGPQFIFQYYREEENGRGNFPPRFSGLQFPNYSSELNVNALELDDSALYLCASSLGQGNTIYFGEGSWLTVV.

The CDR3 DNA reads TGTGCCAGCAGTTCGGCAGGGTACAATTCACCCCTCCACTTT. Its translation: CASSSAGYNSPLHF. The chain joins TRBV6-5 to TRBJ1-6; tentatively, D is TRBD1 (5 bases). CDR3 length: 14 residues. Trimming pared 4 bases from V and 7 bases from J, leaving 11 bases between. Germline lookup yields CDR1 MNHEY and CDR2 SVGAGI.

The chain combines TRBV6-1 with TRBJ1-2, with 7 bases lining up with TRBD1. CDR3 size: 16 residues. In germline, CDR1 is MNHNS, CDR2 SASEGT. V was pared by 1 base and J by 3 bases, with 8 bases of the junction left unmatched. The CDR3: CASSEDLRQGDYGYTF. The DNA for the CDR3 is TGTGCCAGCAGTGAAGACTTGAGACAGGGCGACTATGGCTACACCTTC.

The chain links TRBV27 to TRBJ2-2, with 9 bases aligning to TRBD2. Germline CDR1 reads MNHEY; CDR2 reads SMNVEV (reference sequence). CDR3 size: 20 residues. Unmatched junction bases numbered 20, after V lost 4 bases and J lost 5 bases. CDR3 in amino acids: CASSSAGLGGGALSTGELFF. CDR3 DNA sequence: TGTGCCAGCAGTTCTGCAGGGTTAGGCGGGGGGGCCCTTTCGACCGGGGAGCTGTTTTTT.

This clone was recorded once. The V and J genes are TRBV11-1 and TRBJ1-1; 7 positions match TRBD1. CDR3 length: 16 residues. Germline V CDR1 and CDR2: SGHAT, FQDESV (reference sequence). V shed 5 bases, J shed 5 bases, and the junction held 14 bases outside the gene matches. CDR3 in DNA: TGTGCCAGCAGCCCAAGGGGACAGTGGATGGGGACTGAAGCTTTCTTT. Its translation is CASSPRGQWMGTEAFF. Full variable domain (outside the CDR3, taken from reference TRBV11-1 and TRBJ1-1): EAEVAQSPRYKITEKSQAVAFWCDPISGHATLYWYRQILGQGPELLVQFQDESVVDDSQLPKDRFSAERLKGVDSTLKIQPAELGDSAMYLCASSPRGQWMGTEAFFGQGTRLTVV.

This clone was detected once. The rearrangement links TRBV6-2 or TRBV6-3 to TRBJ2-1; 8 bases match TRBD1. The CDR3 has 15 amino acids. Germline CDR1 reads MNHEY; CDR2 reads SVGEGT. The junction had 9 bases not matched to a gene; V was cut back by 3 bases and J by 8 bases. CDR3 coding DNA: TGTGCCAGCAGTTATCCCAGGACAGGGACGGATGAGCAGTTCTTC. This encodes CASSYPRTGTDEQFF.

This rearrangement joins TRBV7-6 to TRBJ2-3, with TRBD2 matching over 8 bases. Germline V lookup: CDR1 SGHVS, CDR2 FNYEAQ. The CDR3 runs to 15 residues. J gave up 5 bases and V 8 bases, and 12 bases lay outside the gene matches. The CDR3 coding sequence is TGTGCCAGCGGTGGGACTAGTCAATTAGTAGATACGCAGTATTTT. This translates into CASGGTSQLVDTQYF.

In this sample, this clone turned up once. The CDR3 is CASSPKGTASTDTQYF. The DNA of the CDR3 is TGTGCCAGCAGTCCAAAAGGGACAGCCAGCACAGATACGCAGTATTTT. The rearrangement uses TRBV6-2 or TRBV6-3 and TRBJ2-3; 7 bases are a match to TRBD1. This CDR3 spans 16 amino acids. Germline V gives CDR1 MNHEY, CDR2 SVGEGT. V was pared by 5 bases and J by 0 bases, with 8 bases of the junction left unmatched.